The present T cell receptor (beta chain) was sequenced within a study of control samples from healthy donors and cancer patients (dated by TCRdb to 2018 to 2020). Notes on this clone: The antigen it recognizes is unknown. There are no base qualities to consult, and no much larger clone falls within one base.

The junction shows trimming of 1 base on V and 8 bases on J, plus 9 bases between the germline ends. The CDR1 and CDR2 encoded by the germline V gene are SGHRS and YFSETQ. The CDR3 numbers 12 residues from cysteine through phenylalanine. Kept here is only the CDR3 DNA, which spans 36 bases and is read in frame from base 1. Libraries were made using the immunoSEQ multiplex PCR assay. Drawn from immuneACCESS, this table holds only the in-frame rearrangements with V and J called that TCRdb kept. Clones are partly lost; checked studies trace under half to an unresolved V gene and leave the rest unexplained. Present in this sample are around 250,000 clones, roughly four fifths of which were seen just once. Roughly 13% of the sample is in the top ten clones.

The specimen was PBMCs. This clonotype was sampled from a woman aged 60 to 75 with lung cancer. Here the chain combines TRBV5-1 and TRBJ1-1; the D gene is unclear. The DNA sequence follows: TGCGCCAGCAGCTTGTACGGGAGGGAAGCTTTCTTT. Translated, this gives CASSLYGREAFF.